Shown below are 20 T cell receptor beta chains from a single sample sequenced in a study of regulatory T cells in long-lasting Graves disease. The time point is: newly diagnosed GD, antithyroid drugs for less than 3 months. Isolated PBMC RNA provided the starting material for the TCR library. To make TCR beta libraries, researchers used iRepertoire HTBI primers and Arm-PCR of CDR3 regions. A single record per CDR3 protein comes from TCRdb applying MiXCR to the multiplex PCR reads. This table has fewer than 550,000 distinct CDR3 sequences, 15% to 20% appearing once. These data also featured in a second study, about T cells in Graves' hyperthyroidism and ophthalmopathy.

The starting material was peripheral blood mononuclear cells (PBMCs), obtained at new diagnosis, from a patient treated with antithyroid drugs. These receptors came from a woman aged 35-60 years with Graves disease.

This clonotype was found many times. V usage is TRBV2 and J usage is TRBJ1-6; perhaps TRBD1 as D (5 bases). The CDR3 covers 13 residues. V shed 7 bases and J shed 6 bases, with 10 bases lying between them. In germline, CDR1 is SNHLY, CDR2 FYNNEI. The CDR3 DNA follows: TGTGCCAGCAATGGGGCGCCTAATTCACCCCTCCACTTT. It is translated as CASNGAPNSPLHF.

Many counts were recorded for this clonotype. The CDR3 loop is CASSHQTGSNQPQHF. The DNA for the CDR3 is TGTGCCAGCAGCCATCAGACAGGTAGCAATCAGCCCCAGCATTTT. This chain links TRBV12-3 or TRBV12-4 with TRBJ1-5; a possible D gene is TRBD1 (6 bases). This CDR3 region has 15 residues. V shed 6 bases and J shed 0 bases, with 12 bases lying between them.

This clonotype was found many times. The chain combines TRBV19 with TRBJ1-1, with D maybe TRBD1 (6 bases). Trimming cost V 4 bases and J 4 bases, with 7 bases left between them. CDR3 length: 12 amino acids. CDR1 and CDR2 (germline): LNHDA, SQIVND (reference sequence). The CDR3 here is CASSTGATEAFF. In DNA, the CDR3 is TGTGCCAGTAGTACGGGGGCCACTGAAGCTTTCTTT. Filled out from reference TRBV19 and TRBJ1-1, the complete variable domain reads DGGITQSPKYLFRKEGQNVTLSCEQNLNHDAMYWYRQDPGQGLRLIYYSQIVNDFQKGDIAEGYSVSREKKESFPLTVTSAQKNPTAFYLCASSTGATEAFFGQGTRLTVV.

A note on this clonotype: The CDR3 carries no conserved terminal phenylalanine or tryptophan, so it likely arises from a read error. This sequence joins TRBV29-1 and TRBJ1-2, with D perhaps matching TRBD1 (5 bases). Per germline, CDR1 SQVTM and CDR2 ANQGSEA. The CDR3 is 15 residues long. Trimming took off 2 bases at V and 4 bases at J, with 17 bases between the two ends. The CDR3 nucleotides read TGCAGCGTTGAAAATCAGGGCAGGGCGACCTATGGCTACACCTCC. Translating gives CSVENQGRATYGYTS.

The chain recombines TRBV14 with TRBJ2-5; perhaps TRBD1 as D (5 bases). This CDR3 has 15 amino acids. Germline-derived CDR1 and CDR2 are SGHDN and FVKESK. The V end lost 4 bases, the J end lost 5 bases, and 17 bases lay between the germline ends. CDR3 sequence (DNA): TGTGCCAGCAGCCTGGACAAGTATCCGAGGGAGACCCAGTACTTC. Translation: CASSLDKYPRETQYF.

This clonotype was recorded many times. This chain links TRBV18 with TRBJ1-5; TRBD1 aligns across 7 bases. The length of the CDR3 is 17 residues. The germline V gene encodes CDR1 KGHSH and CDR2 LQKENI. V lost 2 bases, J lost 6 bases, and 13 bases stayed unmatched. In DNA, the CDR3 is TGTGCCAGCTCACCAACGACAGGGAGGGGGCTTACTCAGCCCCAGCATTTT. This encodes CASSPTTGRGLTQPQHF. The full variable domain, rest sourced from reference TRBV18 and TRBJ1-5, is NAGVMQNPRHLVRRRGQEARLRCSPMKGHSHVYWYRQLPEEGLKFMVYLQKENIIDESGMPKERFSAEFPKEGPSILRIQQVVRGDSAAYFCASSPTTGRGLTQPQHFGDGTRLSIL.

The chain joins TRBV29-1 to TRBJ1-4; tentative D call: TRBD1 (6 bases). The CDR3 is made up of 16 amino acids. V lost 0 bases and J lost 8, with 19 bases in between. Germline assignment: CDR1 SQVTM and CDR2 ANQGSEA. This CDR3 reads CSVEEFTVGRGEKLFF. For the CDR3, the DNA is TGCAGCGTTGAAGAGTTTACAGTTGGCAGGGGCGAAAAACTGTTTTTT. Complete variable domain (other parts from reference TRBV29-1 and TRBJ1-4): SAVISQKPSRDICQRGTSLTIQCQVDSQVTMMFWYRQQPGQSLTLIATANQGSEATYESGFVIDKFPISRPNLTFSTLTVSNMSPEDSSIYLCSVEEFTVGRGEKLFFGSGTQLSVL.

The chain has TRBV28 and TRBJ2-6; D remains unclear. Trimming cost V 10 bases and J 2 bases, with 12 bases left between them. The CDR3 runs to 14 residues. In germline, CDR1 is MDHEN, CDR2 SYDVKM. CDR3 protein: CATSRQAGANVLTF. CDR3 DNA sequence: TGTGCCACCTCGAGGCAGGCTGGGGCCAACGTCCTGACTTTC.

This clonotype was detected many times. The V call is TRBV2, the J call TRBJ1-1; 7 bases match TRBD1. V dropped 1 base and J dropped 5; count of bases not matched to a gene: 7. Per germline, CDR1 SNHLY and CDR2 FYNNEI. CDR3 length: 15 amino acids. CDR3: CASSEGGQGGTEAFF. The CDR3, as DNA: TGTGCCAGCAGTGAAGGAGGGCAGGGGGGGACTGAAGCTTTCTTT.

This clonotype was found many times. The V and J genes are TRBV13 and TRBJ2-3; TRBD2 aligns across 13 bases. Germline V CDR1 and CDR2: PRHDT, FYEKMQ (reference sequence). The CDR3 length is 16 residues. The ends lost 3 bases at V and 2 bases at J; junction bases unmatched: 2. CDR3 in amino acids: CASSLTSGGNTDTQYF. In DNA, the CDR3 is TGTGCCAGCAGCTTGACTAGCGGGGGGAACACAGATACGCAGTATTTT.

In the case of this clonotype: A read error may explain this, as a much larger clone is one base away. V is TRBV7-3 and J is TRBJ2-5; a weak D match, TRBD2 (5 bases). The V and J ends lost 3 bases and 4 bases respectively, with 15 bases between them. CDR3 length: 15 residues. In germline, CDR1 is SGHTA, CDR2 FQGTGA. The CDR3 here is CASSFGDYRAETQYF. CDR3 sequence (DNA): TGTGCCAGCAGCTTTGGAGACTACCGGGCAGAGACCCAGTACTTC.

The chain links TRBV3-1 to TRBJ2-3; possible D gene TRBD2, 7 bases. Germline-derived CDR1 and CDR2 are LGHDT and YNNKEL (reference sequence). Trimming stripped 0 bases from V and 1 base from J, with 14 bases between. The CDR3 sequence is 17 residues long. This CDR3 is CASSQDGRGPGTDTQYF. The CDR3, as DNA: TGTGCCAGCAGCCAAGATGGGCGGGGGCCGGGCACAGATACGCAGTATTTT.

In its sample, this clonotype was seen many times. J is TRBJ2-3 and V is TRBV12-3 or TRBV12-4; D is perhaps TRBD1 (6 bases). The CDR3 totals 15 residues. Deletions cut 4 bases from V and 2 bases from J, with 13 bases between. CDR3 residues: CASSWLGGSTDTQYF. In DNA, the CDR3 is TGTGCCAGCAGTTGGCTAGGGGGATCCACAGATACGCAGTATTTT.

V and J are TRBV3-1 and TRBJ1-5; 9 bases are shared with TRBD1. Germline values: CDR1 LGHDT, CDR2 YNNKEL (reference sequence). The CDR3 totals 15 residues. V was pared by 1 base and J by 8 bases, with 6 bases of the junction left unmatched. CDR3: CASSQGTGAVKPQHF. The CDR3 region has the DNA TGTGCCAGCAGCCAAGGGACAGGGGCCGTTAAGCCCCAGCATTTT.

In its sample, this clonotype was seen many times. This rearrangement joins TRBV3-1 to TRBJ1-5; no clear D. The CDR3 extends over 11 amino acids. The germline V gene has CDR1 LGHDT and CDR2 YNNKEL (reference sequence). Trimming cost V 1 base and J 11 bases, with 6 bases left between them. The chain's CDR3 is CASSQGRTQHF. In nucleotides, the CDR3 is TGTGCCAGCAGCCAAGGGCGTACCCAGCATTTT.

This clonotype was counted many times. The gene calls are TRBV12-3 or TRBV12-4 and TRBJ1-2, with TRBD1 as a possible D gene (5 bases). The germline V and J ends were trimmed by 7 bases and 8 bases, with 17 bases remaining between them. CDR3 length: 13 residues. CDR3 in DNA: TGTGCCAGCACCCTGGAAGGGGTAGGGGGCTACACCTTC. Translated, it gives CASTLEGVGGYTF.

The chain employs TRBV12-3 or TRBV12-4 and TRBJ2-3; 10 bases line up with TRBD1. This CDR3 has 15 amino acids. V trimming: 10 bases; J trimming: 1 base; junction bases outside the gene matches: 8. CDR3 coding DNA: TGTGCCATAACCCCCGGGACAGGGGGCACAGATACGCAGTATTTT. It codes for CAITPGTGGTDTQYF.

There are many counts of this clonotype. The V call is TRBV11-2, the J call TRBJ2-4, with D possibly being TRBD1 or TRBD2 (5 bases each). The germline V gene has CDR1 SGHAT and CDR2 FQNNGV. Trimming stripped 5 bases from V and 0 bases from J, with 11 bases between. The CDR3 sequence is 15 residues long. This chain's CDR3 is CASSLPGTAKNIQYF. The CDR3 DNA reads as TGTGCCAGCAGCCTACCCGGGACAGCCAAAAACATTCAGTACTTC.

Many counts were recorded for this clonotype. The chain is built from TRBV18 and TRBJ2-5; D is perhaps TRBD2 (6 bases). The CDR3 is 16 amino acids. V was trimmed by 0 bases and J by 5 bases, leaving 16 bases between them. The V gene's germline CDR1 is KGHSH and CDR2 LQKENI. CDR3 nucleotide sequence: TGTGCCAGCTCACCACCTGTGGGGGGAGGCTCGGAGACCCAGTACTTC. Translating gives CASSPPVGGGSETQYF.

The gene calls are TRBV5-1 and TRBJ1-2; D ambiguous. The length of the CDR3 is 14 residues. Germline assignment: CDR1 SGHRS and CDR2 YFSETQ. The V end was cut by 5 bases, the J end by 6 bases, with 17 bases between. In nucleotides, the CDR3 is TGCGCCAGCAGTCGGGGAGGAGACAACGATGGCTACACCTTC. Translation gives CASSRGGDNDGYTF.